This is a list of T cell receptor beta chains from one sample in a study of blood T cell repertoires in COVID-19. TCRdb keeps only in-frame clones here, not all; method: immunoSEQ multiplex PCR. The table shows about 120,000 clones, with approximately 90% occurring only once. The sample taken for sequencing was peripheral blood. These TCRs come from a woman between 45 and 60 years old with acute or convalescent COVID-19. The CDR3 runs from the conserved cysteine through the conserved F or W. The D gene is left open where the match is weak. Some rows mark clone size as missing; the rest say once, few, many or name a class of expanded clone.

d_gene,abundance,v_gene,j_gene,CDR3aa,CDR3nt
NA,NA,TRBV7-9,TRBJ1-4,CASSSPPRGEKLFF,TGTGCCAGCAGCTCCCCGCCTAGGGGTGAAAAACTGTTTTTT
NA,NA,TRBV18,TRBJ2-3,CASSPAGTTRTQYF,TGTGCCAGTTCACCAGCGGGCACGACCCGTACGCAGTATTTT
NA,NA,TRBV10-3,TRBJ2-7,CAISEDWGVGGYEQYF,TGTGCCATCAGTGAGGATTGGGGGGTAGGAGGGTACGAGCAGTACTTC
NA,NA,TRBV11-3,TRBJ2-7,CASSQGSKEQYF,TGTGCCAGCAGCCAGGGGTCAAAGGAGCAGTACTTC
NA,NA,TRBV30,TRBJ1-2,CAWVLGGISSGYTF,TGTGCCTGGGTCCTCGGCGGGATCTCAAGCGGCTACACCTTC
NA,NA,TRBV25-1,TRBJ1-2,CASSASTGGYTF,TGTGCCAGCAGTGCATCGACAGGCGGCTACACCTTC
NA,NA,TRBV7-2,TRBJ1-5,CASSLFQGYSNQPQHF,TGTGCCAGCAGCTTATTCCAGGGATATAGCAATCAGCCCCAGCATTTT
TRBD1,NA,TRBV24-1,TRBJ1-2,CATSERGGSGGYTF,TGTGCCACCAGTGAGCGAGGGGGCTCAGGTGGCTACACCTTC
NA,NA,TRBV2,TRBJ1-1,CASSELDTTEAFF,TGTGCCAGCAGTGAACTGGACACCACAGAAGCTTTCTTT
NA,NA,TRBV30,TRBJ1-1,CAWEEARAAFF,TGTGCCTGGGAAGAGGCCAGGGCAGCTTTCTTT
NA,NA,TRBV11-3,TRBJ2-1,CASSHGRENNEQFF,TGTGCCAGCAGCCATGGGCGGGAAAACAATGAGCAGTTCTTC
NA,NA,TRBV3-1/TRBV3-2,TRBJ1-5,CASSQVPGGNQPQHF,TGTGCCAGCAGCCAAGTTCCGGGAGGTAATCAGCCCCAGCATTTT
NA,NA,TRBV19,TRBJ2-7,CASSIRVEEQYF,TGTGCCAGTAGTATTCGGGTTGAGGAGCAGTACTTC
NA,NA,TRBV9,TRBJ1-3,CASSVDGYTIYF,TGTGCCAGCAGCGTAGACGGTTACACCATATATTTT
NA,NA,TRBV6-6,TRBJ1-5,CASSQASTQPQHF,TGTGCCAGCAGCCAAGCGTCGACCCAGCCCCAGCATTTT
NA,NA,TRBV7-6,TRBJ1-3,CASSLGGLRRTSRGNTIYF,TGTGCCAGCAGCCTAGGGGGGCTTCGTCGGACCTCCCGAGGAAACACCATATATTTT
NA,NA,TRBV5-4,TRBJ1-2,CASSSGQFNYGYTF,TGTGCCAGCAGCTCCGGACAGTTTAACTATGGCTACACCTTC
NA,NA,TRBV28,TRBJ1-4,CASSLRPTNEKLFF,TGTGCCAGCAGTTTGCGTCCAACTAATGAAAAACTGTTTTTT
NA,NA,TRBV6-2/TRBV6-3,TRBJ2-7,CASSSSPDRGYEQYF,TGTGCCAGCAGTTCCTCTCCGGATAGGGGCTACGAGCAGTACTTC
TRBD2,NA,TRBV6-6,TRBJ2-5,CASSYTGLVRETQYF,TGTGCCAGCAGTTACACGGGACTAGTCAGGGAGACCCAGTACTTC
TRBD1,NA,TRBV7-2,TRBJ1-1,CASSPGDRSNTEAFF,TGTGCCAGCAGCCCAGGGGACAGGTCGAACACTGAAGCTTTCTTT
TRBD1,NA,TRBV4-3,TRBJ2-1,CASSPGTGDPYNEQFF,TGCGCCAGCAGCCCCGGGACAGGGGACCCCTACAATGAGCAGTTCTTC
NA,NA,TRBV9,TRBJ1-1,CASSVQAMNTEAFF,TGTGCCAGCAGCGTGCAGGCTATGAACACTGAAGCTTTCTTT
TRBD1,NA,TRBV6-2/TRBV6-3,TRBJ1-4,CASSDRDRTNEKLFF,TGTGCCAGCAGTGACAGGGATCGGACTAATGAAAAACTGTTTTTT
TRBD1,NA,TRBV10-3,TRBJ1-1,CAIRATGDSNTEAFF,TGTGCCATCAGGGCAACAGGGGACTCGAACACTGAAGCTTTCTTT
NA,once,TRBV27,TRBJ1-1,CASSLSIWNTEAFF,TGTGCCAGCAGTTTGAGTATTTGGAACACTGAAGCTTTCTTT
TRBD1,NA,TRBV29-1,TRBJ2-1,CSVVSRGPYNEQFF,TGCAGCGTTGTAAGCAGGGGGCCCTACAATGAGCAGTTCTTC
TRBD1,once,TRBV7-2,TRBJ1-3,CASSPLQGAGNTIYF,TGTGCCAGCAGCCCCCTACAGGGGGCGGGAAACACCATATATTTT
NA,NA,TRBV12-3/TRBV12-4,TRBJ2-7,CASSYTSYEQYF,TGTGCCAGCAGTTACACGTCCTACGAGCAGTACTTC
NA,NA,TRBV15,TRBJ1-1,CATSRGGVANTEAFF,TGTGCCACCAGCAGAGGGGGGGTAGCGAACACTGAAGCTTTCTTT
NA,NA,TRBV7-2,TRBJ2-1,CASSLVEGRTYNEQFF,TGTGCCAGCAGCTTAGTTGAGGGAAGAACTTACAATGAGCAGTTCTTC
TRBD1,NA,TRBV6-5,TRBJ1-2,CASSTRTGTNYGYTF,TGTGCCAGCAGTACCCGGACAGGCACTAACTATGGCTACACCTTC
TRBD1,NA,TRBV5-4,TRBJ1-2,CASSPITGGNYGYTF,TGTGCCAGCAGCCCTATAACAGGGGGCAACTATGGCTACACCTTC
NA,NA,TRBV3-1/TRBV3-2,TRBJ1-5,CASSQVLGNQPQHF,TGTGCCAGCAGCCAAGTTTTAGGCAATCAGCCCCAGCATTTT
NA,NA,TRBV28,TRBJ1-2,CASRGGYGYTF,TGTGCCAGCCGAGGCGGCTATGGCTACACCTTC
NA,NA,TRBV29-1,TRBJ1-3,CSVEVVKGGEGNTIYF,TGCAGCGTTGAGGTGGTAAAAGGGGGAGAAGGAAACACCATATATTTT
TRBD2,NA,TRBV29-1,TRBJ2-2,CSVRGPGGPNTGELFF,TGCAGCGTTAGAGGGCCGGGGGGGCCGAACACCGGGGAGCTGTTTTTT
NA,once,TRBV30,TRBJ2-7,CAWSASREQYF,TGTGCCTGGAGTGCTTCGCGGGAGCAGTACTTC
TRBD1,NA,TRBV5-1,TRBJ1-2,CASSSHGTGAYGYTF,TGCGCCAGCAGCTCCCACGGGACAGGGGCCTATGGCTACACCTTC
TRBD1,NA,TRBV7-8,TRBJ1-1,CASKRGTGSKGTEAFF,TGTGCCAGCAAGAGGGGGACAGGGTCAAAAGGGACTGAAGCTTTCTTT
TRBD1,NA,TRBV5-6,TRBJ1-4,CASSLGGQGSTNEKLFF,TGTGCCAGCAGCTTGGGGGGACAGGGCTCAACTAATGAAAAACTGTTTTTT
TRBD2,NA,TRBV5-1,TRBJ2-7,CASSLTSGYEQYF,TGCGCCAGCAGCTTGACTAGCGGGTACGAGCAGTACTTC
NA,NA,TRBV18,TRBJ2-7,CASSREGDEQYF,TGTGCCAGCTCACGGGAAGGGGACGAGCAGTACTTC
NA,NA,TRBV6-5,TRBJ1-1,CASWGGGTMNTEAFF,TGTGCCAGCTGGGGTGGAGGGACGATGAACACTGAAGCTTTCTTT
TRBD1,NA,TRBV6-5,TRBJ1-2,CASSYSTGGSGYGYTF,TGTGCCAGCAGTTACAGCACAGGGGGCAGCGGCTATGGCTACACCTTC
NA,NA,TRBV3-1/TRBV3-2,TRBJ1-4,CASSNTATNEKLFF,TGTGCCAGCAGCAACACAGCAACTAATGAAAAACTGTTTTTT
NA,NA,TRBV19,TRBJ2-5,CASSSSLPGEETQYF,TGTGCCAGTAGCTCCAGTCTACCGGGGGAAGAGACCCAGTACTTC
NA,NA,TRBV11-3,TRBJ2-5,CASTRGQETQYF,TGTGCCAGCACCCGGGGGCAAGAGACCCAGTACTTC
TRBD2,NA,TRBV2,TRBJ2-5,CATGQGLAHETQYF,TGTGCCACCGGGCAAGGACTAGCTCACGAGACCCAGTACTTC
TRBD1,NA,TRBV19,TRBJ2-3,CASSMKGDSVTDTQYF,TGTGCCAGTAGTATGAAAGGGGACAGCGTAACAGATACGCAGTATTTT
NA,NA,TRBV6-2/TRBV6-3,TRBJ1-2,CASSWQGNRYGYTF,TGTGCCAGCAGTTGGCAGGGGAATCGCTATGGCTACACCTTC